This is a list of T cell receptor beta chains from one sample in a study of beta chain features in type 1 diabetes. Assay used: immunoSEQ multiplex PCR; TCRdb lists only in-frame clones, some missing. The data contain nearly 250,000 clones, 68% of them singletons. Source material: naive CD4+ T cells from blood. The receptor source for this set is a man aged 25 to 45 in good health. CDR3s include the opening cysteine and the closing phenylalanine or tryptophan. The D gene is left open where the match is weak. Clone size is shown for a subset of rows, as once, few, many or a class of expanded clone.

D | size | J | V | CDR3 | DNA
- | - | TRBJ1-4 | TRBV18 | CASSSQGLENEKLFF | TGTGCCAGCTCCTCTCAGGGGTTGGAGAATGAAAAACTGTTTTTT
TRBD1 | - | TRBJ2-7 | TRBV28 | CASSLPGQGMSYEQYF | TGTGCCAGCAGTTTACCGGGACAGGGGATGTCGTACGAGCAGTACTTC
- | - | TRBJ2-5 | TRBV9 | CASSVAPGPREETQYF | TGTGCCAGCAGCGTAGCTCCGGGCCCCCGGGAAGAGACCCAGTACTTC
TRBD1 | few | TRBJ2-1 | TRBV29-1 | CSLSTGGGNEQFF | TGCAGCCTCTCGACAGGGGGAGGCAATGAGCAGTTCTTC
- | - | TRBJ1-5 | TRBV13 | CASSKQGNGHQPQHF | TGTGCCAGCAGCAAACAGGGAAACGGACATCAGCCCCAGCATTTT
TRBD2 | - | TRBJ2-5 | TRBV4-1 | CASSQLTSGQETQYF | TGCGCCAGCAGCCAACTGACTAGCGGCCAAGAGACCCAGTACTTC
- | - | TRBJ2-4 | TRBV28 | CASSFGGNIQYF | TGTGCCAGCAGTTTTGGTGGAAACATTCAGTACTTC
TRBD1 | - | TRBJ2-3 | TRBV18 | CASSQDRKTDTQYF | TGTGCCAGCTCCCAGGACAGGAAAACAGATACGCAGTATTTT
- | few | TRBJ2-1 | TRBV9 | CASSVELGEQFF | TGTGCCAGCAGCGTAGAACTCGGGGAGCAGTTCTTC
- | - | TRBJ2-5 | TRBV29-1 | CSVEWEIGETQYF | TGCAGCGTTGAGTGGGAAATCGGAGAGACCCAGTACTTC
- | few | TRBJ2-7 | TRBV29-1 | CSVGLKLSGGQYF | TGCAGCGTTGGTCTCAAACTTAGCGGCGGGCAGTACTTC
- | - | TRBJ2-1 | TRBV6-5 | CASSYSRVSGEQFF | TGTGCCAGCAGTTACTCGAGGGTGAGCGGTGAGCAGTTCTTC
- | - | TRBJ2-5 | TRBV29-1 | CSVRRQTQETQYF | TGCAGCGTTCGCCGACAGACCCAAGAGACCCAGTACTTC
- | - | TRBJ2-1 | TRBV7-2 | CASSQLWDSSYNEQFF | TGTGCCAGCAGCCAGCTATGGGATAGCTCCTACAATGAGCAGTTCTTC
- | - | TRBJ2-5 | TRBV7-2 | CASSFRGQGQETQYF | TGTGCCAGCAGCTTTCGCGGGCAGGGGCAAGAGACCCAGTACTTC
TRBD1 | - | TRBJ2-2 | TRBV15 | CATRAGTGFIGELFF | TGTGCCACCAGGGCCGGGACAGGGTTTATCGGGGAGCTGTTTTTT
- | - | TRBJ2-7 | TRBV21-1 | CASTIRPDSGTYEQYF | TGTGCCAGCACCATAAGACCGGATAGCGGAACCTACGAGCAGTACTTC
TRBD2 | - | TRBJ2-1 | TRBV9 | CASSVEAGGPRQFF | TGTGCCAGCAGCGTCGAAGCGGGAGGGCCAAGGCAGTTCTTC
TRBD1 | - | TRBJ1-2 | TRBV29-1 | CSVSDRGHWLYTF | TGCAGCGTCTCGGACAGGGGGCACTGGTTGTACACCTTC
TRBD1 | few | TRBJ2-1 | TRBV29-1 | CSVDGTGRTQFF | TGCAGCGTTGATGGGACAGGGAGGACTCAGTTCTTC
- | - | TRBJ1-4 | TRBV29-1 | CSVVSTVGEKLFF | TGCAGCGTTGTGTCGACAGTTGGTGAAAAACTGTTTTTT
- | - | TRBJ2-7 | TRBV5-1 | CASSVWIGASYEQYF | TGCGCCAGCAGCGTATGGATAGGGGCCTCCTACGAGCAGTACTTC
- | once | TRBJ1-6 | TRBV27 | CASSLMNSGDSPLHF | TGTGCCAGCAGTTTAATGAACAGCGGAGATTCACCCCTCCACTTT
TRBD2 | - | TRBJ2-3 | TRBV29-1 | CSVETSGRALEDTQYF | TGCAGCGTTGAGACTAGCGGGAGGGCCCTCGAGGATACGCAGTATTTT
TRBD1 | - | TRBJ2-4 | TRBV7-9 | CASSSGGQGDIQYF | TGTGCCAGCAGCTCAGGTGGACAGGGTGACATTCAGTACTTC
TRBD1 | once | TRBJ2-1 | TRBV29-1 | CSGDRADEQFF | TGCAGCGGCGACAGGGCCGATGAGCAGTTCTTC
TRBD2 | - | TRBJ2-3 | TRBV9 | CASSFTSGYADTQYF | TGTGCCAGCAGCTTCACTAGCGGGTACGCAGATACGCAGTATTTT
- | - | TRBJ2-6 | TRBV30 | CAWSGPGANVLTF | TGTGCCTGGAGTGGGCCTGGGGCCAACGTCCTGACTTTC
- | - | TRBJ2-3 | TRBV7-2 | CASSLSASTDTQYF | TGTGCCAGCAGCTTATCGGCTAGCACAGATACGCAGTATTTT
- | few | TRBJ2-5 | TRBV20-1 | CSATSETQYF | TGCAGTGCGACCTCGGAGACCCAGTACTTC
- | - | TRBJ1-6 | TRBV30 | CAWSPGPPPSLHF | TGTGCCTGGAGTCCCGGGCCTCCCCCGTCCCTCCACTTT
TRBD2 | - | TRBJ2-5 | TRBV29-1 | CSVGLAEETQYF | TGCAGCGTTGGCCTAGCGGAAGAGACCCAGTACTTC
- | - | TRBJ2-7 | TRBV21-1 | CASGQGAGNEQYF | TGTGCCAGCGGACAGGGGGCAGGGAACGAGCAGTACTTC
- | once | TRBJ2-3 | TRBV20-1 | CSARGLDTQYF | TGCAGTGCTAGAGGGCTTGATACGCAGTATTTT